The sequence of this T cell receptor (beta chain) was determined in a study of regulatory T cells in long-lasting Graves disease. Time point here: persistent/refractory GD, antithyroid drugs over 5 years with positive TRAb. There was RNA extracted from PBMCs, and the TCR library was made from it. Combining iRepertoire HTBI primers with Arm-PCR of CDR3 regions, the authors built TCR beta libraries. A single record per CDR3 protein comes from TCRdb applying MiXCR to the multiplex PCR reads. The sample lists 400,000 to 500,000 distinct CDR3 sequences, 20% to 25% seen once, with around 7% in the top ten. Germline-derived CDR1 and CDR2 are SEHNR and FQNEAQ (reference sequence). V was cut by 5 bases and J by 1 base, with 11 bases left in between. This CDR3 is 14 amino acids long.

The TCR comes from a female donor with Graves disease. The material sequenced was peripheral blood mononuclear cells (PBMCs), taken when the disease was refractory, from a patient treated with antithyroid drugs. V and J are TRBV7-9 and TRBJ1-1; unclear D gene. The CDR3 sequence: CASSQFERNTEAFF. CDR3 in DNA: TGTGCCAGCAGCCAATTCGAGAGGAACACTGAAGCTTTCTTT.